The source of this T cell receptor beta chain is a study of regulatory T cells in long-lasting Graves disease. Turning to the study itself: To qualify as persistent, Graves' disease required over 5 years of antithyroid drugs with positive TSH receptor antibodies. Findings and caveats of the study: Gene preferences differed: TRBV28, TRBJ1-2, TRBJ2-5 in persistent cases.

Arm-PCR of CDR3 regions and iRepertoire HTBI primers were the basis on which TCR beta libraries were built. MiXCR was run by TCRdb on the multiplex PCR reads, yielding one entry per CDR3 protein. In the table there are under 350,000 distinct CDR3 sequences, around 21% of which are singletons. This clonotype has a handful of counts. Its target is unknown. The V end was cut by 1 base, the J end by 7 bases, with 17 bases between. CDR3 length: 15 amino acids. Germline loops: CDR1 SGHTA, CDR2 FQGNSA. The time point here: persistent/refractory GD, antithyroid drugs over 5 years with positive TRAb. The TCR library used RNA extracted from PBMCs.

The V call is TRBV7-2, the J call TRBJ2-7, with D possibly being TRBD1 (5 bases). This TCR was recovered from a female donor with Graves disease. The sequencing here drew on peripheral blood mononuclear cells (PBMCs), taken when the disease was refractory, from a patient treated with antithyroid drugs. DNA for the CDR3: TGTGCCAGCAGCTTAGGGTCCCAGGGCCTGAGGGAGCAGTACTTC. The encoded protein is CASSLGSQGLREQYF.